A selection of T cell receptor beta chains follows, all from one sample in a study of cytomegalovirus exposure and HLA in healthy donors. TCRdb's copy holds only in-frame clones and misses some; the assay was immunoSEQ multiplex PCR. The table lists approximately 75,000 clones, 65% to 90% of them singletons. Input material: PBMCs. These receptors originate from a man between 65 and 80 years old in good health and CMV-seropositive. Each CDR3 is given with its conserved first and last residue. The order of the fields is J gene, V gene, clone size, D gene, CDR3 protein, CDR3 DNA. A D gene is named only where the DNA matches it firmly. Size tells how often a clone was seen (once, few, many) or the class of an expanded clone, and some rows leave it out.

TRBJ1-5 TRBV5-1 - TRBD1 CASSWTGEANQPQHF TGCGCCAGCAGCTGGACAGGGGAGGCCAATCAGCCCCAGCATTTT
TRBJ2-4 TRBV2 - - CASRGSGVAKNIQYF TGTGCCAGCAGGGGGAGTGGGGTAGCCAAAAACATTCAGTACTTC
TRBJ2-1 TRBV6-4 - TRBD2 CASSESRLAGEQFF TGTGCCAGCAGTGAGTCCCGACTAGCGGGAGAGCAGTTCTTC
TRBJ2-7 TRBV2 once - CASSEGASYEQYF TGTGCCAGCAGTGAAGGGGCATCTTACGAGCAGTACTTC
TRBJ2-3 TRBV4-3 - - CASSQEVDSTRITDTQYF TGCGCCAGCAGCCAAGAAGTGGACAGCACTAGGATCACAGATACGCAGTATTTT
TRBJ2-3 TRBV10-3 - TRBD2 CAIRGAGGGTQYF TGTGCCATCAGGGGGGCGGGGGGGGGAACGCAGTATTTT
TRBJ2-3 TRBV7-9 once TRBD2 CASSLGTSGGATDTQYF TGTGCCAGCAGCTTAGGGACTAGCGGGGGGGCGACAGATACGCAGTATTTT
TRBJ2-7 TRBV7-8 - TRBD1 CASSSRDRGSRLSYEQYF TGTGCCAGCAGCTCCCGGGACAGAGGGTCCCGCCTCTCCTACGAGCAGTACTTC
TRBJ1-1 TRBV5-1 once - CASSLVQGLDAFF TGCGCCAGCAGCTTGGTTCAGGGTTTGGATGCTTTCTTT
TRBJ2-7 TRBV7-9 - - CASSPDITGEQYF TGTGCCAGCAGCCCGGACATCACCGGGGAGCAGTACTTC
TRBJ1-2 TRBV29-1 - TRBD1 CSVGTGLGLYTF TGCAGCGTTGGGACAGGCCTGGGGCTTTACACCTTC
TRBJ2-4 TRBV9 - TRBD1 CASSVEGTGWDIQYF TGTGCCAGCAGCGTAGAGGGGACAGGTTGGGACATTCAGTACTTC
TRBJ1-1 TRBV6-1 - - CASSGQGYEAFF TGTGCCAGCAGTGGGCAGGGATACGAAGCTTTCTTT
TRBJ2-5 TRBV30 few TRBD2 CAWGLAKETQYF TGTGCCTGGGGACTAGCGAAAGAGACCCAGTACTTC
TRBJ2-3 TRBV5-1 - TRBD1 CASSRDRGRDTQYF TGCGCCAGCAGTCGGGACAGGGGGAGGGATACGCAGTATTTT
TRBJ2-7 TRBV28 - - CASSYSGTYEQYF TGTGCCAGCAGTTACAGTGGAACCTACGAGCAGTACTTC
TRBJ2-1 TRBV5-1 - - CASSLGQIYNEQFF TGCGCCAGCAGCTTAGGACAGATCTACAATGAGCAGTTCTTC
TRBJ2-3 TRBV4-3 - TRBD1 CASSQGQGVADTQYF TGCGCCAGCAGCCAAGGACAGGGGGTGGCAGATACGCAGTATTTT
TRBJ2-7 TRBV6-5 - TRBD2 CASSYNAGRGYEQYF TGTGCCAGCAGTTACAACGCAGGGAGGGGCTACGAGCAGTACTTC
TRBJ1-3 TRBV10-2 few - CASRDSSGNTIYF TGCGCCAGCAGGGACAGCTCTGGAAACACCATATATTTT
TRBJ1-5 TRBV30 - TRBD1 CACGQGIGQPQHF TGTGCCTGTGGACAGGGGATCGGGCAGCCCCAGCATTTT
TRBJ1-1 TRBV5-1 - TRBD1 CASSARTGTTEAFF TGCGCCAGCAGCGCGAGGACAGGGACCACTGAAGCTTTCTTT
TRBJ1-5 TRBV9 - - CASNPGGDGNQPQHF TGTGCCAGCAACCCCGGGGGGGACGGGAATCAGCCCCAGCATTTT
TRBJ2-3 TRBV4-2 - TRBD1 CASSQDRDRGLTDTQYF TGTGCCAGCAGCCAGGACCGGGACAGGGGTTTGACAGATACGCAGTATTTT
TRBJ2-7 TRBV7-9 - - CASSLGGTSYEQYF TGTGCCAGCAGCTTAGGCGGAACCTCCTACGAGCAGTACTTC